This T cell receptor (beta chain) was found in a study of early T cells in non-severe SARS-CoV-2 infection. The table lists this clonotype with a few counts. Via MiXCR, TCRdb re-called the 5' RACE reads, giving one row per CDR3 protein. This table has about 80,000 distinct CDR3 sequences, 10% to 15% appearing once. The CDR3 is 14 amino acids. V lost 2 bases and J 3 bases, leaving 8 bases between the germline ends. Germline values: CDR1 SGHAT, CDR2 FQNNGV. The chain recombines TRBV11-2 with TRBJ1-3; D is uncertain. The specimen comprised whole blood, sampled at baseline. The sequence was collected from an adult who was a healthcare worker with PCR-confirmed SARS-CoV-2 infection or an uninfected control (not recorded which). The donor label of this sample is uncertain. The CDR3 nucleotides are TGTGCCAGCAGCTTAAACGCGTTTGGAAACACCATATATTTT. Translated: CASSLNAFGNTIYF.